Given below is one T cell receptor beta chain in context. Its antigen remains unidentified. The entry originates in a study of T-cell memory formation after mild COVID-19. The overall study: TCR clusters were mostly confined to one donor each.

General study findings and limits: Some SARS-CoV-2-responding clones were already detected in memory before infection. Balance between CD4 and CD8 was seen in clones contracting day 15 to 85, and a CD4+ lean was seen in later expanders.

V shed 7 bases and J shed 2 bases, with 10 bases lying between them. In germline, CDR1 is ENHRY, CDR2 SYGVKD. The CDR3 length is 13 residues. The authors produced TCR alpha and TCR beta cDNA libraries with sample barcodes and UMIs by 5'RACE using constant-segment primers. Each CDR3 protein gets one entry after TCRdb re-called the 5' RACE reads with MiXCR. The sample lists 290,000 or so distinct CDR3 sequences, around 19% occurring once. The receptor was derived from a man younger than 30 who had mild COVID-19 (a few samples of this study predate the infection). Cell type and time point are not known. Sequenced material: PBMCs or a T cell subset sorted from them (not recorded which). The genes are TRBV10-3 and TRBJ2-3, with D unclear. This CDR3 reads CAIMRFDTDTQYF. As DNA, the CDR3 is TGTGCCATCATGCGGTTTGACACAGATACGCAGTATTTT.